Included here is one T cell receptor (beta chain) sequence, with context. Its antigen is not known. The table came from immunoSEQ multiplex PCR; TCRdb's copy has only in-frame clones and leaves some out. The profile shows over a million clones, about 74% of them singletons. The sample originates from a study of shared clonotypes between healthy human individuals. Trimming cost V 7 bases and J 0 bases, with 15 bases left between them. The V gene's germline CDR1 is SGHRS and CDR2 YFSETQ. There are 15 residues in the CDR3. Whole-study findings and limits: Clonotypes shared by all four donors outscored non-shared clonotypes in generation probability.

Donors were Caucasian adults residing in Nashville, Tennessee, USA. The source is a man between 18 and 35 years old in good health. The sample was memory CD4+ T cells sorted from blood. Subset noted: CD45RA-negative fraction. The rearrangement links TRBV5-1 to TRBJ2-3; D uncertain. CDR3 sequence (DNA): TGCGCCAGCGGCCAATCGGACCCTAGCACAGATACGCAGTATTTT. Protein product: CASGQSDPSTDTQYF.